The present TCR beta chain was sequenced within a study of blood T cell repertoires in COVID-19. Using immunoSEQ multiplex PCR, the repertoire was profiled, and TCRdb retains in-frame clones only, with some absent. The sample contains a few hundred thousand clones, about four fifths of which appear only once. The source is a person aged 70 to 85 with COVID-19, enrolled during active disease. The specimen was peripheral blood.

This CDR3 is CASSWTSPEQFF. DNA of the CDR3: TGTGCCAGCAGCTGGACTAGTCCTGAGCAGTTCTTC. The chain links TRBV5-6 to TRBJ2-1, with 7 bases aligning to TRBD2. The CDR3 loop spans 12 amino acids. Per the germline V gene, CDR1 is SGHDT and CDR2 is YYEEEE. V shed 3 bases and J 9 bases; nucleotides not matched to a gene: 3.